This TCR beta chain was sequenced during a study of CD8 T cells in ankylosing spondylitis. The V gene lost 4 bases and the J gene lost 5 bases, with 15 bases spanning the gap. The germline V gene encodes CDR1 SGHRS and CDR2 YFSETQ. The CDR3 loop spans 15 amino acids. Quantitative 5'-RACE was performed with molecular barcodes, and it yielded the TCR beta libraries. TCRdb reprocessed the 5' RACE reads with MiXCR, giving one entry per CDR3 protein. Among around 130,000 distinct CDR3 sequences listed, around 7% were seen once. This clonotype was detected ten times or more. This chain connects TRBV5-1 to TRBJ2-2; tentative D call: TRBD2 (6 bases). The sample consisted of blood, either unsorted or a sorted T cell fraction (not recorded which). The receptor was derived from a male donor with ankylosing spondylitis or in good health (not recorded which). For the CDR3, the DNA is TGCGCCAGCAGCCACGGGACGGCGGGGACCGGGGAGCTGTTTTTT. Its translation: CASSHGTAGTGELFF.